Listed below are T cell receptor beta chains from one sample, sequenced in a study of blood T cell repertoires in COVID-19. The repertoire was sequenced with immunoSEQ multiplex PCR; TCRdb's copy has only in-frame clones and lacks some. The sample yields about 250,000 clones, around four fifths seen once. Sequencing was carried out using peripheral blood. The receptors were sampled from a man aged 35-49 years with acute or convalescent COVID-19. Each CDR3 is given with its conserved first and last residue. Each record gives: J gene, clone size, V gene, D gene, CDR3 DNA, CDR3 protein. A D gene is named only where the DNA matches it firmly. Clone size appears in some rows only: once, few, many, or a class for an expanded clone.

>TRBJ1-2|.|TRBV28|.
TGTGCCTCCCTTACGGGGGGCGAGGCAGATGGCTACACCTTC
CASLTGGEADGYTF
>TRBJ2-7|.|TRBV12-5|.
TGTGCTAGTGGTTTAAGGGAGGACCTCTCCTACGAGCAGTACTTC
CASGLREDLSYEQYF
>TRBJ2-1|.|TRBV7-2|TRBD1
TGTGCCAGCAGCTTAGCTGGACAGGGGGTCGGGGTGTTCTTC
CASSLAGQGVGVFF
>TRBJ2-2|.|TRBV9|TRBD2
TGTGCCAGCAGCCGTTCGGGACTAGCGGGCGGGGAGCTGTTTTTT
CASSRSGLAGGELFF
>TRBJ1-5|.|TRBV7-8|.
TGTGCGACCAAGCTGGGGCAGTTTTATAGCAATCAGCCCCAGCATTTT
CATKLGQFYSNQPQHF
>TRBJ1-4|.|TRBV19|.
TGTGCCAGTAGTGACGGAGAACTGAATGAAAAACTGTTTTTT
CASSDGELNEKLFF
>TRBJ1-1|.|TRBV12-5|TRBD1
TGTGCTAGTGCCGCGGCCTGGACAGGGGGCCTGAGAGCTTTCTTT
CASAAAWTGGLRAFF
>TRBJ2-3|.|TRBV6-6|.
TGTGCCAGCAGATTCTCTAGCACAGATACGCAGTATTTT
CASRFSSTDTQYF
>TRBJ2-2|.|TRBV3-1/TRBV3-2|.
TGTGCCAGCAGCCACGGTCGCAGGATGAACACCGGGGAGCTGTTTTTT
CASSHGRRMNTGELFF
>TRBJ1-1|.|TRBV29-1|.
TGCAGCGTTGTCCCAGGGGTCACTGAAGCTTTCTTT
CSVVPGVTEAFF
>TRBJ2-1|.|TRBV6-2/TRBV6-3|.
TGTGCCAGCAGTTACTCGAGTGTTGCCAGGGCCTCCTACAATGAGCAGTTCTTC
CASSYSSVARASYNEQFF
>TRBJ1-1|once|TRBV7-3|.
TGTGCCAGCAGCAATACAGGGAACACTGAAGCTTTCTTT
CASSNTGNTEAFF
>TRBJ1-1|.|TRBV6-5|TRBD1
TGTGCCAGCAGTATACACAGGGGGCTGGACACTGAAGCTTTCTTT
CASSIHRGLDTEAFF
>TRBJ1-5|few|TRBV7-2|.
TGTGCCAGCAGCTTAGAAGGGGGTCAGCCCCAGCATTTT
CASSLEGGQPQHF
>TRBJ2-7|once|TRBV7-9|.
TGTGCCAGCAGCTTCGGGACTCCTAGCTCCTACGAGCAGTACTTC
CASSFGTPSSYEQYF
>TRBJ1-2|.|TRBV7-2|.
TGTGCCAGCAGCTTAGCGCTGGGCCGTGGCTACACCTTC
CASSLALGRGYTF
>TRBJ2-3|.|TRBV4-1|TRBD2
TGCGCCAGCAGCCAAGCCACTAGCGGGAGTCCTTGGGATACGCAGTATTTT
CASSQATSGSPWDTQYF
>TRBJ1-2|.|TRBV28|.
TGTGCCAGCAGTTTACCGGGGACAACAAGGACCTTC
CASSLPGTTRTF
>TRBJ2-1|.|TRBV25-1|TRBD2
TGTGCCACCAATAGCGGGAGCTCCTACAATGAGCAGTTCTTC
CATNSGSSYNEQFF
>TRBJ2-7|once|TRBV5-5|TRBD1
TGTGCCAGCAGCTTGGCAGGGACAGGGGCCTACGAGCAGTACTTC
CASSLAGTGAYEQYF
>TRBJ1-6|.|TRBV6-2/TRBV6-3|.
TGTGCCAGCAGTTTCACAGGATTGGGTTCACCCCTCCACTTT
CASSFTGLGSPLHF
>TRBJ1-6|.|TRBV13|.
TGTGCCAGCAGCCTTTCGGATTCACCCCTCCACTTT
CASSLSDSPLHF
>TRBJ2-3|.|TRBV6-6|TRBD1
TGTGCCAGCAGTCCACCCGGACAGGGGCCCTCGGGAGAAGGCACAGATACGCAGTATTTT
CASSPPGQGPSGEGTDTQYF
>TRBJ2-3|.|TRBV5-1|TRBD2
TGCGCCAGCACCGCCGGGGGGACTAGCGGGAGCCTCACAGATACGCAGTATTTT
CASTAGGTSGSLTDTQYF
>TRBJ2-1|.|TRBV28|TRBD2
TGTGCCAGCAGTTTATGGACTAGCGGTTACAATGAGCAGTTCTTC
CASSLWTSGYNEQFF
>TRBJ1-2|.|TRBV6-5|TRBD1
TGTGCCAGCAGGCGCCAGGGGGTCGGCGGCTACACCTTC
CASRRQGVGGYTF
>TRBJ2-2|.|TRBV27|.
TGTGCCAGCAGTTCCCTAGGAGGGGAGCTGTTTTTT
CASSSLGGELFF
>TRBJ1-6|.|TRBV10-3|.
TGTGCCATCAGTGAGTCGATTAGAGATGCTTCACCCCTCCACTTT
CAISESIRDASPLHF
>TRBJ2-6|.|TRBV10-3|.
TGTGCCACCACCGCCGGGGCCGGGGGAGCTGGGGCCAACGTCCTGACTTTC
CATTAGAGGAGANVLTF
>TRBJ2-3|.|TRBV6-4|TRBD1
TGTGCCAGCAGCCGGGACAGGTTCACAGATACGCAGTATTTT
CASSRDRFTDTQYF
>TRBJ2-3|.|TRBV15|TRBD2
TGTGCCACCGAACGAGCGGGAGGATACACAGATACGCAGTATTTT
CATERAGGYTDTQYF
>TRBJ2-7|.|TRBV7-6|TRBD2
TGTGCCAGCAGCTCGACGACTAGCGGGATAAGCCACGAGCAGTACTTC
CASSSTTSGISHEQYF
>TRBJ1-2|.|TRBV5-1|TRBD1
TGCGCCAGCAGCTTGGCTACAGGGGATTCTAACTATGGCTACACCTTC
CASSLATGDSNYGYTF
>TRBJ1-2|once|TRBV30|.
TGTGCCTGGACGAAAGGGGTTAACTATGGCTACACCTTC
CAWTKGVNYGYTF
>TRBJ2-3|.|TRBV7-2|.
TGTGCCAGCAGCATCCGGGGTAGTTTGGCGCCGCAGTATTTT
CASSIRGSLAPQYF
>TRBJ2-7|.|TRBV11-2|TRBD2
TGTGCCAGCAGCACTCGGACTAGCGGGAGGTACGAGCAGTACTTC
CASSTRTSGRYEQYF
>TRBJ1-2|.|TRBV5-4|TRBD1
TGTGCCAGCAGCTTGGTGCAGGGGGCGTGGGGCTATGGCTACACCTTC
CASSLVQGAWGYGYTF
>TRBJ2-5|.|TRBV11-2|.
TGTGCCAGCAGCTTAGGAAGCGACAGCCAAGAGACCCAGTACTTC
CASSLGSDSQETQYF
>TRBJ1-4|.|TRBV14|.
TGTGCCAGCAGCCCGGGATCTAATGAAAAACTGTTTTTT
CASSPGSNEKLFF
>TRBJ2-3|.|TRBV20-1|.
TGCAGTGCTACTACCGGTACGCAGTATTTT
CSATTGTQYF
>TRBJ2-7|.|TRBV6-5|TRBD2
TGTGCCAGCAGACCTAGCGGGAGTGGCCCCGAGCAGTACTTC
CASRPSGSGPEQYF
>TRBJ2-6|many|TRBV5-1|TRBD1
TGCGCCAGCAGCTGGACAGGGGGCGGTGGGGCCAACGTCCTGACTTTC
CASSWTGGGGANVLTF
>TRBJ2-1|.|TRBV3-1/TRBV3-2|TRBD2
TGTGCCAGCAGCCATCAAATAGCGGGAGGGGTAGGAGAGCAGTTCTTC
CASSHQIAGGVGEQFF
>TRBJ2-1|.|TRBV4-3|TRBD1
TGCGCCAGCAGCCAAGAGATCAGGACAGGGGGCTACAATGAGCAGTTCTTC
CASSQEIRTGGYNEQFF
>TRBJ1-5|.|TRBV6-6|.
TGTGCCAGCAGTTACGGGCAGCCAAGCAATCAGCCCCAGCATTTT
CASSYGQPSNQPQHF
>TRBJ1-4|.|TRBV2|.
TGTGCCAGCAGTCCCCAAGAAAAACTGTTTTTT
CASSPQEKLFF
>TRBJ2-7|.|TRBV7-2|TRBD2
TGTGCCAGCAGCAGATCCGGGACTAGCGGCTACGAGCAGTACTTC
CASSRSGTSGYEQYF
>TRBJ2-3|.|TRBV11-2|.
TGTGCCAGCAGCTATTTTGACGGGAGAGGCACAGATACGCAGTATTTT
CASSYFDGRGTDTQYF
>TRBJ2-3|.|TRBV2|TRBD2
TGTGCCAGCAGTACTAGCGGTCCCTGGGTAGATACGCAGTATTTT
CASSTSGPWVDTQYF
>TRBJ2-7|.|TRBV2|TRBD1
TGTGCCAGCAGGAAATCGACAGGGTCCAGCTACGAGCAGTACTTC
CASRKSTGSSYEQYF
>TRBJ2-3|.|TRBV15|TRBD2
TGTGCCACCAGCAGAGGTCTAGCGGGGGGCACAGATACGCAGTATTTT
CATSRGLAGGTDTQYF
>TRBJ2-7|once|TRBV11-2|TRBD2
TGTGCCAGCAGCACCATAGCGGGAGGTCACGAGCAGTACTTC
CASSTIAGGHEQYF
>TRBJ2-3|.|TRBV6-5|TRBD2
TGTGCCAGCAGTTACGGCGGGAGGGCCACAGATACGCAGTATTTT
CASSYGGRATDTQYF
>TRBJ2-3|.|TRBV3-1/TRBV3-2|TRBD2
TGTGCCAGCAGCCAAGTCAGCGGGGGAGATACGCAGTATTTT
CASSQVSGGDTQYF
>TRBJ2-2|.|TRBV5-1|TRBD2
TGCGCCAGCAGCTGGACTAGCGGGACCGACACCGGGGAGCTGTTTTTT
CASSWTSGTDTGELFF
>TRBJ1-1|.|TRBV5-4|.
TGTGCCAGCAGCTTGGGGGGGCCCAGTATGAACACTGAAGCTTTCTTT
CASSLGGPSMNTEAFF
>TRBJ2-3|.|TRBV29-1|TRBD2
TGCAGCGTTGAAGGGACTAGCGGGAGGGCCAGGACAGATACGCAGTATTTT
CSVEGTSGRARTDTQYF